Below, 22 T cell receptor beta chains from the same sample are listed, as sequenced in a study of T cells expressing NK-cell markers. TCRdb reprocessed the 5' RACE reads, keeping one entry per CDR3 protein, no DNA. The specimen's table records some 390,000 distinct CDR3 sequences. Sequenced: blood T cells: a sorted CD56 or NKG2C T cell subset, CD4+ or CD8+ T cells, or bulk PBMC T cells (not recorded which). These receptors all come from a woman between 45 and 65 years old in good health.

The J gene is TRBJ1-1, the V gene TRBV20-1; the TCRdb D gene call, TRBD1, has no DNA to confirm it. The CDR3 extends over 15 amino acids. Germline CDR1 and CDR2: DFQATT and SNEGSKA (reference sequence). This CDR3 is CSARDRGGGGTEAFF.

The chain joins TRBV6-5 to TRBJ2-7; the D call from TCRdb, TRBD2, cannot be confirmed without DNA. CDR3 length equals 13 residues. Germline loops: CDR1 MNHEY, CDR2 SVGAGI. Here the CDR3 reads CASSYGLTSEQYF.

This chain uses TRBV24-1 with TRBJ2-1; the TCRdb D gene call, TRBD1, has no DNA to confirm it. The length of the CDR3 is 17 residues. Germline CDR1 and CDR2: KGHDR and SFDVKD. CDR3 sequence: CATSDLGRDSAYNEQFF.

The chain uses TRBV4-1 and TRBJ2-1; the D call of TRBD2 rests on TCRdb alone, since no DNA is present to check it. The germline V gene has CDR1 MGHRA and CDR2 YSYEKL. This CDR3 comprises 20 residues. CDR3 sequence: CASSHRAGESAQSSYNEQFF.

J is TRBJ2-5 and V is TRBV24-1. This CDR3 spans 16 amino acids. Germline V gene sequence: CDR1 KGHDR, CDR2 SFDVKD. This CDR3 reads CATSDSGPVKQETQYF.

CDR3 sequence reads: CASSDFGDRGDTQYF. The rearrangement links TRBV10-1 to TRBJ2-3; TCRdb reports TRBD1, a call that lacks DNA to check it against. This CDR3 has 15 residues. The germline V gene encodes CDR1 WNHNN and CDR2 SYGVQD (reference sequence).

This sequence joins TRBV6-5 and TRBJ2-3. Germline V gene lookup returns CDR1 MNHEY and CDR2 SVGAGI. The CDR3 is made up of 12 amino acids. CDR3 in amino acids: CASSRGTDTQYF.

CDR3 in amino acids: CASSPRAPHPGELFF. The chain combines TRBV12-3 or TRBV12-4 with TRBJ2-2; with no DNA, the TCRdb D assignment of TRBD1 cannot be verified. The CDR3 sequence is 15 residues long.

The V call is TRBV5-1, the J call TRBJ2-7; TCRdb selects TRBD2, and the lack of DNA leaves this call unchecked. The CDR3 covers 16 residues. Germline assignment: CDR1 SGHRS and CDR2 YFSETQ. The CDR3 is CASSLLAETTYGEQYF.

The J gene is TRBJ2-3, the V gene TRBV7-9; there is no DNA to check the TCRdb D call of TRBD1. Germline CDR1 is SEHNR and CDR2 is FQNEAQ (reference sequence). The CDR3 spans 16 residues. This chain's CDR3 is CASSLVGTGKEDTQYF. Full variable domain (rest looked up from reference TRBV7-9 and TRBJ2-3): DTGVSQNPRHKITKRGQNVTFRCDPISEHNRLYWYRQTLGQGPEFLTYFQNEAQLEKSRLLSDRFSAERPKGSFSTLEIQRTEQGDSAMYLCASSLVGTGKEDTQYFGPGTRLTVL.

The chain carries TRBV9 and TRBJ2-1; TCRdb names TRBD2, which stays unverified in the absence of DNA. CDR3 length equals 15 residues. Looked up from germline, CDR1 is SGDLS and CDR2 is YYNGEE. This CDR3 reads CASSPRDSHYNEQFF.

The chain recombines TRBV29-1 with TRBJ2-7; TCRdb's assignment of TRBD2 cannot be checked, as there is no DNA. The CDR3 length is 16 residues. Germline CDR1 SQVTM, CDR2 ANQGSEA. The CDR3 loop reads CSVEGGIAGAPYEQYF.

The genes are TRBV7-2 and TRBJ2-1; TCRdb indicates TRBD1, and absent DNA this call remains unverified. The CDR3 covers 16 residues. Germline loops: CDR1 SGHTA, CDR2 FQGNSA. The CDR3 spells CASSLVATGPQDEQFF. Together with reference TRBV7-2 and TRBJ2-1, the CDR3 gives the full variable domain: GAGVSQSPSNKVTEKGKDVELRCDPISGHTALYWYRQSLGQGLEFLIYFQGNSAPDKSGLPSDRFSAERTGGSVSTLTIQRTQQEDSAVYLCASSLVATGPQDEQFFGPGTRLTVL.

This CDR3 reads CASSRGSIYTDTQYF. V is TRBV25-1 and J is TRBJ2-3; no DNA is available, so the TRBD1 call from TCRdb remains unchecked. The CDR3 loop spans 15 amino acids. Germline V gene sequence: CDR1 MGHDK, CDR2 SYGVNS.

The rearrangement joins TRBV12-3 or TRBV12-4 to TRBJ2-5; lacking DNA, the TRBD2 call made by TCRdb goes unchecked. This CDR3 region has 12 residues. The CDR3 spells CASGKGPETQYF.

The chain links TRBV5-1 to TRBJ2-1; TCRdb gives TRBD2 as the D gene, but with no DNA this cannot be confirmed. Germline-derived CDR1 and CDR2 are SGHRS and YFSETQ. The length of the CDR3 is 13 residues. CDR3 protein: CASNSGSSGEQFF.

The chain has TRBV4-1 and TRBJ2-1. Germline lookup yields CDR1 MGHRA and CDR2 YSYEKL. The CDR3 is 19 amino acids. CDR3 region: CASSQEDVAKRSSYNEQFF.

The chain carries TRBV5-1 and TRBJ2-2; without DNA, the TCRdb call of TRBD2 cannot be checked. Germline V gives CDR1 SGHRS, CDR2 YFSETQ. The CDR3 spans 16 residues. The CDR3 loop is CASSTGLAINTGELFF.

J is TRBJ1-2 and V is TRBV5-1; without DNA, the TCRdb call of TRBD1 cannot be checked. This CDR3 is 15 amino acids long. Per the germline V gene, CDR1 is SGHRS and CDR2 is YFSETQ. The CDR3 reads CASSLEAGINYGYTF.

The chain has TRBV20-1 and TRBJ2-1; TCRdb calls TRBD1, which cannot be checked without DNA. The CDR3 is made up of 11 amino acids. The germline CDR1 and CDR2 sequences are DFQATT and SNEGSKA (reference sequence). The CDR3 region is CSARGTDEQFF.

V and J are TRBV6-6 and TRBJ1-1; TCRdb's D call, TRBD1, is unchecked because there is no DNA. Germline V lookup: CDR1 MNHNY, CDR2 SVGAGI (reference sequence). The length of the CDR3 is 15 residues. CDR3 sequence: CASLDTYGRNTEAFF.

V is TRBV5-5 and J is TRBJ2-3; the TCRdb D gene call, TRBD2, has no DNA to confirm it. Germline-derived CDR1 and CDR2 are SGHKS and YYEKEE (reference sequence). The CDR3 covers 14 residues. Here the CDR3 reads CASLAGVVQDTQYF.